This TCR beta chain was obtained from a study of T cells in Graves' hyperthyroidism and ophthalmopathy. In the study overall: At the time of initial diagnosis and before any treatment, peripheral blood was collected. Study results and caveats: By a 13 V-J model, ophthalmopathy was set apart from stable hyperthyroidism.

RNA transcripts gave rise to amplified TCR beta CDR3 regions. First-round RT-PCR with HTBI primers amplified the TCR CDR3 region. Using its own MiXCR run on the multiplex PCR reads, TCRdb lists one record per CDR3 protein. The sample includes approximately 490,000 distinct CDR3 sequences, under 25% of them seen just once. Uncontrolled infection, other autoimmune disease, pregnancy or lactation excluded patients. Based on clinical symptoms, serum thyroxine and TRAb, thyroid ultrasound and orbital computed tomography, diagnoses were reached. Germline V CDR1 and CDR2: LGHDT, YNNKEL (reference sequence). CDR3 length: 16 residues. V lost 6 bases and J lost 4; bases outside the gene matches: 14. As to this clonotype: Its antigen remains unknown.

Source material: blood. V gene TRBV3-1 combines with J gene TRBJ2-7; 8 bases map to TRBD1. This clonotype was obtained from a woman in her seventies with Graves' ophthalmopathy. The CDR3 nucleotides read TGTGCCAGCAGTGAAGTGGGCAGGGGGCGCGGATACGAGCAGTACTTC. It codes for CASSEVGRGRGYEQYF.